The 5 T cell receptor beta chains below were found in one sample sequenced in a study of T cell changes during pregnancy in multiple sclerosis. Generated by immunoSEQ multiplex PCR, the TCRdb table keeps only in-frame clones and is missing some. The sample has about 67,000 clones, roughly nine tenths seen once. This specimen was peripheral blood, taken in the second trimester of pregnancy. The receptors come from a female donor with multiple sclerosis, enrolled in a pregnancy study.

The chain links TRBV7-8 to TRBJ2-2, with 7 positions matching TRBD1. Germline V gene data show CDR1 as SGHVS and CDR2 as FQNEAQ. The CDR3 sequence is 14 residues long. With V trimmed by 4 bases and J by 5 bases, 4 bases remained unmatched. DNA for the CDR3: TGTGCCAGCAGCTACAGGGACAGAACCGGGGAGCTGTTTTTT. As protein: CASSYRDRTGELFF.

V and J are TRBV19 and TRBJ1-2; D gene uncertain. The CDR3 consists of 13 residues. Trimming took off 2 bases at V and 3 bases at J, with 7 bases between the two ends. Looked up from germline, CDR1 is LNHDA and CDR2 is SQIVND (reference sequence). CDR3 loop: CASSIILDYGYTF. The CDR3 region has the DNA TGTGCCAGTAGTATAATACTTGACTATGGCTACACCTTC.

V is TRBV6-5 and J is TRBJ2-7; 7 bases match TRBD2. Germline V CDR1 and CDR2: MNHEY, SVGAGI. The CDR3 runs 16 residues. V shed 0 bases, J shed 5 bases, and the junction held 10 bases outside the gene matches. Written as DNA, the CDR3 is TGTGCCAGCAGTTACTCTGGGGGTCGGGGAGGGAACGAGCAGTACTTC. Translation gives CASSYSGGRGGNEQYF.

For this clone: At one end, the junction sequence differs from germline, possibly due to a read error. The V gene is TRBV7-9, the J gene TRBJ1-4; the D gene is possibly TRBD1 (5 bases). Germline V lookup: CDR1 SEHNR, CDR2 FQNEAQ (reference sequence). The CDR3 consists of 16 residues. As DNA, the CDR3 is TGTGCCAGCAGCGTAGCGCTTACGGGGGGTAATGAAAAACTGTTTTTT. It is translated as CASSVALTGGNEKLFF.

This clone was found once. The J gene is TRBJ2-3, the V gene TRBV6-6, with TRBD2 as a possible D gene (6 bases). CDR3 length: 15 amino acids. The V end was cut by 2 bases, the J end by 5 bases, with 14 bases between. Germline CDR1 reads MNHNY; CDR2 reads SVGAGI (reference sequence). CDR3 sequence reads: CASSYGGAGGDTQYF. The CDR3 DNA reads TGTGCCAGCAGTTACGGGGGAGCCGGGGGAGATACGCAGTATTTT.